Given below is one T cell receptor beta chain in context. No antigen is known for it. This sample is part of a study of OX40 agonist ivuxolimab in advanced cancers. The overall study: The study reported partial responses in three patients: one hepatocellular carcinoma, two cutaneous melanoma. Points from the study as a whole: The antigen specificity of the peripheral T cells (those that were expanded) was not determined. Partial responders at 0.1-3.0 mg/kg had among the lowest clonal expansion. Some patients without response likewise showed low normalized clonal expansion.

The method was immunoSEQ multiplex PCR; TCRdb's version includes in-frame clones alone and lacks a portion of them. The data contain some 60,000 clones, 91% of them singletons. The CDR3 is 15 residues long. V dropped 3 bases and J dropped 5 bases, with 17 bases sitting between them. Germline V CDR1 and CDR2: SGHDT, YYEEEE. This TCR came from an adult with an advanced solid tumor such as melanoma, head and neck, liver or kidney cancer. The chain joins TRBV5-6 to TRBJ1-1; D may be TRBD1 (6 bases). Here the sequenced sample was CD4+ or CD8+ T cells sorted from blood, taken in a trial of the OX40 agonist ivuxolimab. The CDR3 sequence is CASSSTTGMRTEAFF. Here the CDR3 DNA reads TGTGCCAGCAGCTCGACTACAGGGATGAGAACTGAAGCTTTCTTT.